The T cell receptor (beta chain) described here comes from a study of shared clonotypes between healthy human individuals. The CDR3 totals 14 residues. Germline loops: CDR1 SGHTA, CDR2 FQGNSA. Trimming shortened V by 0 bases and J by 7 bases, and 10 bases separated the two germline ends. This clone was counted a single time. The target antigen is unknown. Study results and caveats: Estimated clonotype richness was generally higher in naive than memory subsets.

At the deep level, the assay was run. Generated by immunoSEQ multiplex PCR, the TCRdb table keeps only in-frame clones and is missing some. Of millions of clones in the sample, 95% were seen once. Sequenced input: naive CD4+ T cells sorted from blood. Subset here: CD45RA+ positively selected. The sequence came from a man aged 18 to 30 in good health. This chain links TRBV7-2 with TRBJ2-1; D gene uncertain. In nucleotides, the CDR3 is TGTGCCAGCAGCTTAGCGGCATGGGGAAATGAGCAGTTCTTC. Protein product: CASSLAAWGNEQFF.